This passage covers 13 T cell receptor beta chains from one sample sequenced in a study of T cells in tumors after PD-1 blockade. The data were produced by immunoSEQ multiplex PCR, yet TCRdb's version contains in-frame clones alone and is incomplete. The repertoire holds 45,000 to 60,000 clones, with about four fifths as singletons. Sample: PBMCs, taken before anti-PD-1 treatment. The source of these receptors is a human donor with basal cell carcinoma.

This clone was counted between two and nine times. The chain's CDR3 is CASSLVASNYGYTF. The CDR3 region has the DNA TGTGCCAGCAGTTTAGTCGCTTCTAACTATGGCTACACCTTC. The chain employs TRBV28 and TRBJ1-2, with D uncertain. CDR1 is MDHEN and CDR2 is SYDVKM in the germline V gene. Trimming shortened V by 2 bases and J by 0 bases, and 7 bases separated the two germline ends. The CDR3 covers 14 residues.

The sample holds a few counts of this clone. V and J are TRBV5-4 and TRBJ1-3; D is undetermined. The CDR3 contains 13 residues. The germline gives CDR1 SGHNT, CDR2 YYREEE (reference sequence). The ends were cut back, 1 base at V and 3 bases at J, with 5 bases in the middle. The chain's CDR3 is CASSLSIGNTIYF. The DNA of the CDR3 is TGTGCCAGCAGCTTGTCCATTGGAAACACCATATATTTT.

This chain links TRBV29-1 with TRBJ2-3; D possibly corresponds to TRBD2 (6 bases). CDR1 and CDR2 from the germline V gene are SQVTM and ANQGSEA. V lost 7 bases and J lost 4, with 21 bases in between. The CDR3 covers 15 residues. CDR3 DNA sequence: TGCAGCGCCCGCGTTACTAGCACGGGACCAGATACGCAGTATTTT. Residues: CSARVTSTGPDTQYF.

V gene TRBV5-4 combines with J gene TRBJ1-4; 12 positions agree with TRBD1. Germline loops: CDR1 SGHNT, CDR2 YYREEE (reference sequence). The CDR3 sequence is 17 residues long. Trimming at V came to 3 bases and at J to 7 bases, leaving 10 bases not matched to a gene. The CDR3 loop is CASSSTGQGALGEKLFF. The CDR3 DNA reads as TGTGCCAGCAGCTCGACGGGACAGGGGGCGCTGGGTGAAAAACTGTTTTTT.

The rearrangement uses TRBV28 and TRBJ1-1; weak D call: TRBD1 (6 bases). Trimming stripped 8 bases from V and 6 bases from J, with 19 bases between. Germline CDR1 is MDHEN and CDR2 is SYDVKM. CDR3 length equals 14 residues. The DNA for the CDR3 is TGTGCCAGCGTCAGGCTCCAGGGGACGGCTGAAGCTTTCTTT. This encodes CASVRLQGTAEAFF.

This clone was detected only once. The V and J genes are TRBV6-6 and TRBJ2-7; 11 nucleotides match TRBD2. Germline assignment: CDR1 MNHNY and CDR2 SVGAGI (reference sequence). The CDR3 spans 16 residues. With V trimmed by 7 bases and J by 7 bases, 15 bases remained unmatched. The CDR3 sequence is CASIPGTSGYRGEQYF. The DNA for the CDR3 is TGTGCCAGCATCCCAGGGACTAGCGGTTACCGGGGAGAGCAGTACTTC.

The genes are TRBV29-1 and TRBJ2-1; 9 bases are shared with TRBD2. J lost 9 bases, V lost 5 bases, and 11 bases had no gene match. CDR1 is SQVTM and CDR2 is ANQGSEA in the germline V gene. The CDR3 loop spans 14 amino acids. CDR3 in amino acids: CSVPTWGLAVEQFF. CDR3 DNA sequence: TGCAGCGTTCCCACCTGGGGACTAGCAGTTGAGCAGTTCTTC.

The chain uses TRBV5-1 and TRBJ2-7; 8 bases fit TRBD2. Germline loops: CDR1 SGHRS, CDR2 YFSETQ. The CDR3 loop spans 14 amino acids. The ends lost 4 bases at V and 7 bases at J; junction bases unmatched: 10. This CDR3 reads CASSPGLAGGEQYF. CDR3 nucleotides: TGCGCCAGCAGCCCGGGGCTAGCGGGTGGGGAGCAGTACTTC.

The V call is TRBV19, the J call TRBJ1-2; tentative D call: TRBD1 (5 bases). The V end lost 3 bases, the J end lost 2 bases, and 16 bases lay between the germline ends. Germline V gene sequence: CDR1 LNHDA, CDR2 SQIVND (reference sequence). CDR3 length: 16 residues. The CDR3 region has the DNA TGTGCCAGTAGTATCGGGCAGGGTCTTTGGAACTATGGCTACACCTTC. Protein sequence: CASSIGQGLWNYGYTF.

The chain has TRBV5-4 and TRBJ1-6; perhaps TRBD1 as D (6 bases). Between the trimmed V and J ends, which lost 5 bases and 10 bases, there was a span of 13 bases. The CDR3 sequence is 13 residues long. The germline V gene encodes CDR1 SGHNT and CDR2 YYREEE (reference sequence). CDR3 residues: CASRQGTRSPLHF. DNA for the CDR3: TGTGCCAGCAGACAGGGTACTCGATCACCCCTCCACTTT.

The genes are TRBV19 and TRBJ2-4; D gene uncertain. The CDR3 is made up of 14 amino acids. Germline assignment: CDR1 LNHDA and CDR2 SQIVND (reference sequence). Trimming took 4 bases from V and 5 from J, leaving 12 bases between them. CDR3 sequence (DNA): TGTGCCAGTAGTAGCCGTCAATTCGAAAACATTCAGTACTTC. Its translation: CASSSRQFENIQYF.

CDR3 sequence (DNA): TGTGCCAGCAGTCCAATTCAGGGAATGGCTGAAAAACTGTTTTTT. The encoded protein is CASSPIQGMAEKLFF. The rearrangement links TRBV28 to TRBJ1-4; the D gene is possibly TRBD1 (5 bases). The germline V gene has CDR1 MDHEN and CDR2 SYDVKM. V was trimmed by 5 bases and J by 7 bases, leaving 17 bases between them. The CDR3 totals 15 residues.

V gene TRBV5-1 combines with J gene TRBJ1-3; D perhaps matches TRBD1 (5 bases). This CDR3 has 16 residues. V shed 2 bases and J shed 0 bases, with 12 bases lying between them. Germline V gene sequence: CDR1 SGHRS, CDR2 YFSETQ. This CDR3 is CASSLGEPSSGNTIYF. CDR3 DNA: TGCGCCAGCAGCTTAGGGGAACCCAGCTCTGGAAACACCATATATTTT.